These T cell receptor beta chains were read from a single sample in a study of radiotherapy plus CTLA-4 blockade in lung cancer. Profiled with immunoSEQ multiplex PCR; TCRdb holds only in-frame clones, not every one. The sample lists 53,000 or so clones, approximately 79% occurring once. Sequences were derived from peripheral blood, sampled from a patient treated with radiotherapy plus ipilimumab. Every receptor here comes from a human donor with non-small cell lung cancer who had stable disease on radiotherapy plus ipilimumab. The CDR3 runs from the conserved cysteine through the conserved F or W. A D gene is named only where the DNA matches it firmly. Size is omitted from some rows. Given values are once, few, many or a class for expanded clones.

>TRBD1|TRBJ2-5|.|TRBV6-5
TGTGCCAGCAGGCGCCGGGACAGGGGGCAAGAGACCCAGTACTTC
CASRRRDRGQETQYF
>.|TRBJ1-1|.|TRBV12-5
TGTGCTAGTGGTTTAGGGGCAGGGGAGAACACTGAAGCTTTCTTT
CASGLGAGENTEAFF
>.|TRBJ2-5|.|TRBV2
TGTGCCAGCCGTCAAGAGACCCAGTACTTC
CASRQETQYF
>TRBD2|TRBJ2-2|few|TRBV29-1
TGCAGCGTTCGGGGGGTTCGGGGCACCGGGGAGCTGTTTTTT
CSVRGVRGTGELFF
>.|TRBJ1-4|.|TRBV28
TGTGCCAGCAGGCCCGGCAGGTTTAATGAAAAACTGTTTTTT
CASRPGRFNEKLFF
>TRBD1|TRBJ1-2|.|TRBV9
TGTGCCAGCAGCGTTAGTACAGGGGGCTATGGCTACACCTTC
CASSVSTGGYGYTF
>.|TRBJ1-2|.|TRBV28
TGTGCCAGCAGTGCCTCCCTGGGGCAGGACTATGGCTACACCTTC
CASSASLGQDYGYTF
>.|TRBJ2-6|.|TRBV28
TGTGCCAGCAGTTCCCCAAGCTCTGGGGCCAACGTCCTGACTTTC
CASSSPSSGANVLTF
>.|TRBJ1-2|.|TRBV9
TGTGCCAGCAGCGTAGCGATTTTTAACTATGGCTACACCTTC
CASSVAIFNYGYTF
>.|TRBJ2-5|.|TRBV5-1
TGCGCCAGCAGCTTAACTAGCCCCCTCCGGCGAGAGACCCAGTACTTC
CASSLTSPLRRETQYF
>.|TRBJ2-3|.|TRBV5-1
TGCGCCAGCAGCTACCGACAGGCTCTCACAGATACGCAGTATTTT
CASSYRQALTDTQYF
>TRBD2|TRBJ2-2|.|TRBV28
TGTGCCAGTCAAGCGGGGGGGAAACCGGAGCTGTTTTTT
CASQAGGKPELFF
>.|TRBJ1-2|.|TRBV13
TGTGCCAGCAGCTTAAAAAGGGACTCTGGCTACACCTTC
CASSLKRDSGYTF
>TRBD1|TRBJ1-2|.|TRBV5-4
TGTGCCAGCAGCTTGGATCTTAAAATCCGGGACAGAGACACCTTC
CASSLDLKIRDRDTF
>TRBD1|TRBJ2-2|few|TRBV28
TGTGCCAGCAGAGGGGGGACAGGGACCGGGGAGCTGTTTTTT
CASRGGTGTGELFF
>TRBD1|TRBJ1-2|.|TRBV19
TGTGCCAGTAGGCCGCCTGACAGGGAGTATGGCTACACCTTC
CASRPPDREYGYTF
>.|TRBJ1-1|once|TRBV7-9
TGTGCCAGCAGCTTTTTGCAGGGTGTGAGTACTGAAGCTTTCTTT
CASSFLQGVSTEAFF
>.|TRBJ1-3|.|TRBV6-1
TGTGCCAGCCAGGAGGGCCGGCGTGCGGACACCATATATTTT
CASQEGRRADTIYF
>TRBD2|TRBJ2-7|.|TRBV11-3
TGTGCCAGCAGCTTAAGCCTAGCGGGGAGTAACGAGCAGTACTTC
CASSLSLAGSNEQYF
>.|TRBJ1-3|.|TRBV10-1
TGCGCCACCCACACCTTTAAACTGGTCTGTACTACTGGAAACACCATATATTTT
CATHTFKLVCTTGNTIYF
>.|TRBJ1-2|.|TRBV6-5
TGTGCCATCGGACAGAACTATGGCTACACCTTC
CAIGQNYGYTF
>.|TRBJ2-3|.|TRBV2
TGTGCCAGCAGTGAACAAACTAGCACAGATACGCAGTATTTT
CASSEQTSTDTQYF
>.|TRBJ1-1|.|TRBV11-2
TGTGCCAGCAGCCAACAAGGGTTAGCTTTCTTT
CASSQQGLAFF
>.|TRBJ2-3|.|TRBV15
TGTGCCACCAGCAGAGGGCAGCCCACAGATACGCAGTATTTT
CATSRGQPTDTQYF
>.|TRBJ1-5|.|TRBV6-6
TGTGCCAGCAGTTACGGCGATAGCAATCAGCCCCAGCATTTT
CASSYGDSNQPQHF
>.|TRBJ1-2|.|TRBV30
TGTGCCTGGAGTAGTGACCCACTCTATGGCTACACCTTC
CAWSSDPLYGYTF
>.|TRBJ1-1|.|TRBV6-5
TGTGCCAGCTTTCTCCGGGGGCGAAACACTGAAGCTTTCTTT
CASFLRGRNTEAFF
>.|TRBJ1-2|.|TRBV19
TGTGCCAGTAAGATCTATGCGACAGACTTTAACTATGGCTACACCTTC
CASKIYATDFNYGYTF
>.|TRBJ2-4|.|TRBV7-2
TGTGCCAGCAGCTCAGATAGGTGGGGCATTCAGTACTTC
CASSSDRWGIQYF
>.|TRBJ2-3|.|TRBV27
TGTGCCAGCAGTTTGGGCCAGTTAACAGATACGCAGTATTTT
CASSLGQLTDTQYF
>.|TRBJ1-5|.|TRBV30
TGTGCCTGGAGGGCTCAGGGTGGCAATCAGCCCCAGCATTTT
CAWRAQGGNQPQHF
>.|TRBJ1-1|once|TRBV12-5
TGTGCTAGTGGCCCCCCAGGGGCGGCTCCGAACACTGAAGCTTTCTTT
CASGPPGAAPNTEAFF
>TRBD1|TRBJ2-3|.|TRBV6-5
TGTGCCAGCAGTTACGATTACAGGGGGCGAACAGATACGCAGTATTTT
CASSYDYRGRTDTQYF
>.|TRBJ2-1|.|TRBV7-3
TGTGCCAGCAGCTTACAGCGCTCCTACTACAATGAGCAGTTCTTC
CASSLQRSYYNEQFF
>.|TRBJ1-5|.|TRBV7-9
TGTGCCAGCAGCTTAGACATTGGGGGTGGACAGCCCCAGCATTTT
CASSLDIGGGQPQHF
>TRBD2|TRBJ2-3|.|TRBV9
TGTGCCAGCAGCGTAGGACTAGCGGGGGGGACAGATACGCAGTATTTT
CASSVGLAGGTDTQYF
>.|TRBJ2-5|once|TRBV5-6
TGTGCCAGCAGCTTGAAGACTTACCTAGAGACCCAGTACTTC
CASSLKTYLETQYF
>.|TRBJ2-1|.|TRBV11-3
TGTGCCAGCAGCTTATTAAATGGAGGGGTTGGCAATGAGCAGTTCTTC
CASSLLNGGVGNEQFF
>TRBD1|TRBJ1-6|.|TRBV4-3
TGCGCCAGCAGCCAAGCAGGCAGGGGGCAACCCCTCCACTTT
CASSQAGRGQPLHF
>.|TRBJ2-5|.|TRBV19
TGTGCCAGCCATACACCCCCCCAGGAGCAATTGGGAGAGACCCAGTACTTC
CASHTPPQEQLGETQYF
>TRBD1|TRBJ1-1|.|TRBV6-5
TGTGCCAGCAGTCTTGGACAGGGCACCACTGAAGCTTTCTTT
CASSLGQGTTEAFF
>.|TRBJ2-1|few|TRBV4-3
TGCGCCAGCAGCCAAGGGTCGGGCGTGAACAATGAGCAGTTCTTC
CASSQGSGVNNEQFF
>.|TRBJ1-1|few|TRBV4-1
TGCGCCAGCAGCCATGAACATATGAACACTGAAGCTTTCTTT
CASSHEHMNTEAFF
>.|TRBJ1-2|.|TRBV19
TGTGCCAGTAGTGGCAGGGTGCATGGCTACACCTTC
CASSGRVHGYTF
>.|TRBJ1-5|.|TRBV4-2
TGTGCCAGCAGCCGAACCCGGGACCCAAGACTGCCCCAGCATTTT
CASSRTRDPRLPQHF
>TRBD1|TRBJ2-3|.|TRBV9
TGTGCCAGCAGCGCAAGACAGGGCCTCTTTAGCACAGATACGCAGTATTTT
CASSARQGLFSTDTQYF
>.|TRBJ2-2|once|TRBV19
TGTGCCAGTAGTATTTCACAGTGGAACACCGGGGAGCTGTTTTTT
CASSISQWNTGELFF
>.|TRBJ1-4|few|TRBV7-9
TGTGCCAGCAAATCCGGCGGACTGGCCGAAAAACTGTTTTTT
CASKSGGLAEKLFF
>.|TRBJ1-2|.|TRBV7-6
TGTGCCAGCAGCCCTCTGGGCAGGGGTAGTGATGGCTACACCTTC
CASSPLGRGSDGYTF
>TRBD1|TRBJ1-1|medium-sized|TRBV4-1
TGCGCCAGCAGCCAGTTACAGGGGGACACTGAAGCTTTCTTT
CASSQLQGDTEAFF
>.|TRBJ1-1|.|TRBV11-1
TGTGCCAGCAGCTTACGAGAGTCAGTGAACACTGAAGCTTTCTTT
CASSLRESVNTEAFF
>TRBD1|TRBJ1-5|.|TRBV30
TGTGCCTGGAGTGTACGGGGGGGGACAGGGTCCATTCAGCCCCAGCATTTT
CAWSVRGGTGSIQPQHF
>TRBD2|TRBJ2-5|.|TRBV11-2
TGTGCCAGCAGCTTTATGGGAGCCGGCGGACTAGCGCGGGAGACCCAGTACTTC
CASSFMGAGGLARETQYF
>.|TRBJ1-5|.|TRBV6-1
TGTGCCAGTAAACTAGGGGTCCGGCCCCAGCATTTT
CASKLGVRPQHF
>.|TRBJ1-1|.|TRBV7-2
TGTGCCAGCAGCCCGCGGGGCACTGAAGCTTTCTTT
CASSPRGTEAFF
>.|TRBJ1-2|.|TRBV25-1
TGTGCCAGCAGCAACAGGGTGGCGGAAGGCTACACCTTC
CASSNRVAEGYTF
>TRBD1|TRBJ2-3|.|TRBV19
TGTGCCAGTAGTATAGAGGGGACAGGCCTCACAGATACGCAGTATTTT
CASSIEGTGLTDTQYF